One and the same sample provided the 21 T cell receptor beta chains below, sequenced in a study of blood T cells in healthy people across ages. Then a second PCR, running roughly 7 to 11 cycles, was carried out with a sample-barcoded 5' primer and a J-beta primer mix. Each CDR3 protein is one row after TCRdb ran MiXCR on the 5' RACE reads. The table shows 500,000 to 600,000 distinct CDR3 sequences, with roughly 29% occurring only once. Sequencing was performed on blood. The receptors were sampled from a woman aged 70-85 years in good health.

The CDR3 coding sequence is TGTGCCAGCAGCCCCCATGGGGGTAGCACCGGGGAGCTGTTTTTT. Its protein is CASSPHGGSTGELFF. The rearrangement uses TRBV7-2 and TRBJ2-2; D tentatively fits TRBD1 or TRBD2 (5 bases each). The CDR3 loop spans 15 amino acids. Trimming left V 5 bases short and J 4 bases short, with 14 bases between. Germline CDR1 reads SGHTA; CDR2 reads FQGNSA.

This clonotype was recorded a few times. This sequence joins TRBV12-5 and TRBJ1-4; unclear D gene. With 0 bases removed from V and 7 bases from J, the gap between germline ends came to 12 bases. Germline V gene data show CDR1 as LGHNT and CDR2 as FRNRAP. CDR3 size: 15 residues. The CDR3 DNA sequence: TGTGCTAGTGGTTTGGTCCGTGGAGGAATTGAAAAACTGTTTTTT. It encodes CASGLVRGGIEKLFF. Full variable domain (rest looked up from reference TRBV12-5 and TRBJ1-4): DARVTQTPRHKVTEMGQEVTMRCQPILGHNTVFWYRQTMMQGLELLAYFRNRAPLDDSGMPKDRFSAEMPDATLATLKIQPSEPRDSAVYFCASGLVRGGIEKLFFGSGTQLSVL.

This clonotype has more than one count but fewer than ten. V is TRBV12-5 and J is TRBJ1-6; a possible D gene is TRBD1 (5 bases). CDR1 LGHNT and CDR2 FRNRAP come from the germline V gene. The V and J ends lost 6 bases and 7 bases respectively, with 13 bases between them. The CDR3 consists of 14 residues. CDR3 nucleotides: TGTGCTAGTGGGGTGGGACTTGGCAATTCACCCCTCCACTTT. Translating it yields CASGVGLGNSPLHF.

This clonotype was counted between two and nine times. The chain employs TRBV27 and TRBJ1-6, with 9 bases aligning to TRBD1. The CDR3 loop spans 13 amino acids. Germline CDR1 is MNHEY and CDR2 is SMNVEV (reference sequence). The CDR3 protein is CATTGGTNSPLHF. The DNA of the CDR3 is TGTGCAACGACAGGGGGAACCAATTCACCCCTCCACTTT.

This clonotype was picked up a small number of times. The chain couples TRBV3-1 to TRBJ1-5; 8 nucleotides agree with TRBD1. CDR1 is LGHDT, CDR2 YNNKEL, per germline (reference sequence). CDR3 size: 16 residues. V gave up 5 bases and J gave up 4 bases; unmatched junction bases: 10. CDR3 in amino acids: CASSSTRTGRNQPQHF. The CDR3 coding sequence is TGTGCCAGCAGCTCAACCCGGACAGGGCGTAATCAGCCCCAGCATTTT.

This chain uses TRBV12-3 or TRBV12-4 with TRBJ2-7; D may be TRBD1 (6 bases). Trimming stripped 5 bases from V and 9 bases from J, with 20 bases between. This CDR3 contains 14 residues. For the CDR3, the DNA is TGTGCCAGCAGTCGCCGTCCGGGACAACCGGGGCAGTACTTC. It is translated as CASSRRPGQPGQYF.

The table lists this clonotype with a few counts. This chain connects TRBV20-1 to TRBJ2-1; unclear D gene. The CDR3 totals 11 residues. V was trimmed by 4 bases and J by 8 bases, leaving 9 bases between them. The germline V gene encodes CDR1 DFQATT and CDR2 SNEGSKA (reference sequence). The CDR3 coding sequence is TGCAGTGCTAAATGGGGTGATGAGCAGTTCTTC. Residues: CSAKWGDEQFF.

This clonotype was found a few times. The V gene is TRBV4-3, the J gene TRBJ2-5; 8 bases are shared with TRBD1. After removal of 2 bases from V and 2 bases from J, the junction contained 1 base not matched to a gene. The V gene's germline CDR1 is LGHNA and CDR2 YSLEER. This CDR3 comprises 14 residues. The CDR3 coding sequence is TGCGCCAGCAGCCAACGACAGGGGCAAGAGACCCAGTACTTC. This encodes CASSQRQGQETQYF.

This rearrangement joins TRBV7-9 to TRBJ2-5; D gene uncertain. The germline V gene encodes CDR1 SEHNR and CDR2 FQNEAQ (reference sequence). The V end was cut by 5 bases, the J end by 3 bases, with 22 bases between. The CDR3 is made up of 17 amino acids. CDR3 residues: CASSLKSRHYSKETQYF. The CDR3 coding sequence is TGTGCCAGCAGCCTCAAGTCTCGTCACTATTCTAAAGAGACCCAGTACTTC.

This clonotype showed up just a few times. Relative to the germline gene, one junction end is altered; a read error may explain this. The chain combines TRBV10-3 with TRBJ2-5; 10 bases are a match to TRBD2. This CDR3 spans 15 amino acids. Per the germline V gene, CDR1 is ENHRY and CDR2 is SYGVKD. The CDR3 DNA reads TGTGCCATCAGTGGGGGACTAGCGAATGCAGAGACCCTGTACTTC. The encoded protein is CAISGGLANAETLYF.

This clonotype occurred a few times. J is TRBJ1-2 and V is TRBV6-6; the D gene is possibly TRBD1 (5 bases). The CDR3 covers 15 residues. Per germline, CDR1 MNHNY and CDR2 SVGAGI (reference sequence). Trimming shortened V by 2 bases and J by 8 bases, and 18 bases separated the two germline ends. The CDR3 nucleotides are TGTGCCAGCAGTTACGCGAAGACAGTATTGGACGGCTACACCTTC. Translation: CASSYAKTVLDGYTF.

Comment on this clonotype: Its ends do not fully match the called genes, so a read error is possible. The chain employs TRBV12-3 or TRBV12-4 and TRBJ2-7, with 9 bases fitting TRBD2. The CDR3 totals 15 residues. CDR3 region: CASSLGLAGTYERYF. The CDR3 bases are TGTGCCAGCAGCCTGGGACTAGCTGGGACCTACGAGCGGTACTTC.

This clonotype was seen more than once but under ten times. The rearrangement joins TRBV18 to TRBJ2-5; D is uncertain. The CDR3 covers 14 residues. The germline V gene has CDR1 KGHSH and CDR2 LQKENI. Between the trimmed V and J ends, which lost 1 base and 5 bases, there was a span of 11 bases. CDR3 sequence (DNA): TGTGCCAGCTCACCACGTATGGGTAGGGAGACCCAGTACTTC. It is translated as CASSPRMGRETQYF.

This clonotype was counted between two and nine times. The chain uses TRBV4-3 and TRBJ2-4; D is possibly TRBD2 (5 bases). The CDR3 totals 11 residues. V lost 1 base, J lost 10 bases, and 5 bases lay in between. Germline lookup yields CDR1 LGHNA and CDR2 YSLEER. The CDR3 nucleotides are TGCGCCAGCAGCCAAGGGGAGATTCAGTACTTC. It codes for CASSQGEIQYF.

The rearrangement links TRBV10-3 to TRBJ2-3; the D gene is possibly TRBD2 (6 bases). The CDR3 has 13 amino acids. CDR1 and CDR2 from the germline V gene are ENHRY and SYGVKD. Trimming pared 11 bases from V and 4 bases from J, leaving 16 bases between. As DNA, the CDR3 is TGTGCCTCCCACCAGGGAGGCCCAGATACGCAGTATTTT. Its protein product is CASHQGGPDTQYF.

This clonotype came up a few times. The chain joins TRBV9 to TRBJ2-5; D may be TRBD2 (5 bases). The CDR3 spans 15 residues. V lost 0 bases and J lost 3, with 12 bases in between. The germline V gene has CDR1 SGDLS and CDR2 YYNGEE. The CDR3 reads CASSVGAQRKETQYF. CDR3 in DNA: TGTGCCAGCAGCGTAGGAGCCCAGCGGAAAGAGACCCAGTACTTC. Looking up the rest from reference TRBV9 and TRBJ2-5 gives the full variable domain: DSGVTQTPKHLITATGQRVTLRCSPRSGDLSVYWYQQSLDQGLQFLIQYYNGEERAKGNILERFSAQQFPDLHSELNLSSLELGDSALYFCASSVGAQRKETQYFGPGTRLLVL.

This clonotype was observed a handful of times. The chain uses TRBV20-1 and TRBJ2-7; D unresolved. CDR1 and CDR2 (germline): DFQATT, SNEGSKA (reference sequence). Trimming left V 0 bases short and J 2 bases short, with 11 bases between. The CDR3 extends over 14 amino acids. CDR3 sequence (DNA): TGCAGTGCTAGAGATATTAGCTTTCCCTACGAGCAGTACGTC. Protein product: CSARDISFPYEQYV.

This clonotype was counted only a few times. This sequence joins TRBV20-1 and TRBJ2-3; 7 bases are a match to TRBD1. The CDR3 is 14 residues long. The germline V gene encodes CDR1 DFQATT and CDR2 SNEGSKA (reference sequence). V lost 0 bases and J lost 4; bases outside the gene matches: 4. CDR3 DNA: TGCAGTGCTAGAGAGAGGGGGCGGGCAGATACGCAGTATTTT. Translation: CSARERGRADTQYF.

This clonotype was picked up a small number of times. The chain's CDR3 is CASKIRGENMNTEAFF. In DNA form, the CDR3 reads TGTGCCAGTAAGATTCGGGGGGAAAACATGAACACTGAAGCTTTCTTT. The chain combines TRBV12-3 or TRBV12-4 with TRBJ1-1; D may be TRBD1 (5 bases). Trimming stripped 9 bases from V and 0 bases from J, with 20 bases between. This CDR3 comprises 16 residues.

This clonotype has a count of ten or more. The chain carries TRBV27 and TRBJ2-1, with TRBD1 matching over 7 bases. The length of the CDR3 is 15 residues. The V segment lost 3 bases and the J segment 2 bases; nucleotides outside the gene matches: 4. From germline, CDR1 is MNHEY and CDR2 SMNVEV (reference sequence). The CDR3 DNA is TGTGCCAGCAGTTTTGGGCAGGGGGCCTACAATGAGCAGTTCTTC. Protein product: CASSFGQGAYNEQFF.

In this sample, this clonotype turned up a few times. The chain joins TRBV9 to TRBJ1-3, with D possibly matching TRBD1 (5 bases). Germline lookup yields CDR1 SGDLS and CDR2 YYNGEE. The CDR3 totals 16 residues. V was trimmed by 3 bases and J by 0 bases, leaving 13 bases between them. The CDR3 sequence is CASSAETGFSGNTIYF. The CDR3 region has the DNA TGTGCCAGCAGCGCGGAAACAGGTTTCTCTGGAAACACCATATATTTT.